This T cell receptor beta chain comes out of a study of T cell repertoires in cytomegalovirus infection. For the study at large: Indicated by public TCR beta signatures were CMV infection and matching HLA type.

TCRdb processed the reads anew with MiXCR; each CDR3 protein has one entry. The sample has hundreds of thousands of distinct CDR3 sequences, under 55% seen once; the top ten hold about two fifths. Looked up from germline, CDR1 is MNHEY and CDR2 is SMNVEV (reference sequence). Trimming left V 7 bases short and J 4 bases short, with 14 bases between. The CDR3 is 14 residues long. With regard to this clonotype: Its antigen remains unidentified.

Overall study results and limits: Dominant in the ex vivo response were TCR beta clonotypes restricted by HLA-C and specific for CMV. Carriers of CMV and the relevant HLA type were discriminated by public TCR beta frequency.

The chain recombines TRBV27 with TRBJ2-1; D perhaps matches TRBD1 (6 bases). The source of this sequence is a human donor in good health (CMV status not recorded). Some clones in this sample may be carry-over from other donors' samples. The input for sequencing was cultured PBMCs, taken from culture after CMV antigen stimulation. CDR3: CASTNQGRYNEQFF. The CDR3, as DNA: TGTGCCAGCACGAATCAGGGGCGATACAATGAGCAGTTCTTC.